Each of the 14 T cell receptor beta chains below was sequenced from the same sample in a study of blood T cell repertoires in COVID-19. Assay: immunoSEQ multiplex PCR; the TCRdb copy retains only in-frame clones and omits some. Of approximately 170,000 clones in the sample, roughly 84% are singletons; the top ten hold 3.2%. The sequencing sample was made of PBMCs or T cells enriched from blood (not recorded which). These receptors were taken from a woman aged 25 to 39 who had recovered from COVID-19.

J is TRBJ2-3 and V is TRBV7-2; D is undetermined. V lost 4 bases and J 7 bases, leaving 9 bases between the germline ends. Germline values: CDR1 SGHTA, CDR2 FQGNSA. The length of the CDR3 is 12 residues. The DNA for the CDR3 is TGTGCCAGCAGCTACATGCCAAATACGCAGTATTTT. It encodes CASSYMPNTQYF.

This rearrangement joins TRBV12-3 or TRBV12-4 to TRBJ2-3; tentatively, D is TRBD1 (5 bases). V lost 3 bases to trimming and J lost 4 bases, with 8 bases between them. This CDR3 has 13 amino acids. CDR3 sequence reads: CASSFVRADTQYF. CDR3 DNA: TGTGCCAGCAGTTTTGTCAGGGCAGATACGCAGTATTTT.

To note about this clone: A junction boundary mismatches the germline segment, possibly from a read error. DNA of the CDR3: TGTGCTAGCAGCTTAGCGGGACAGGGATACAATGAGCAGTTCTTC. Its protein is CASSLAGQGYNEQFF. The gene calls are TRBV7-7 and TRBJ2-1; possibly TRBD1 for D (9 bases). This CDR3 has 15 amino acids. Germline lookup yields CDR1 SSHAT and CDR2 FNYEAQ (reference sequence).

V is TRBV10-3 and J is TRBJ2-7; D not resolved. Deletions cut 2 bases from V and 2 bases from J, with 13 bases between. The CDR3 is made up of 15 amino acids. Germline V gives CDR1 ENHRY, CDR2 SYGVKD. The CDR3: CAISETVLATYEQYF. CDR3 coding DNA: TGTGCCATCAGTGAGACAGTCTTGGCGACCTACGAGCAGTACTTC.

The V gene is TRBV9, the J gene TRBJ2-1; TRBD1 matches at 8 bases. Germline lookup yields CDR1 SGDLS and CDR2 YYNGEE. The CDR3 runs to 15 residues. The V segment lost 0 bases and the J segment 9 bases; nucleotides outside the gene matches: 8. CDR3 bases: TGTGCCAGCAGCGTAGGAACCCAGGGGGCGGGTGAGCAGTTCTTC. Translated: CASSVGTQGAGEQFF.

This clone was picked up many times. J is TRBJ2-7 and V is TRBV10-3, with 8 bases that match TRBD2. This CDR3 spans 20 amino acids. V shed 2 bases, J shed 0 bases, and the junction held 18 bases outside the gene matches. Germline loops: CDR1 ENHRY, CDR2 SYGVKD. As DNA, the CDR3 is TGTGCCATCAGTGAGACCGGGACTAGTTTCCTCACCTCCCCCTCCTACGAGCAGTACTTC. Amino acids: CAISETGTSFLTSPSYEQYF.

The CDR3 DNA follows: TGCAGCGTTGTAGCGGGTGGTCAGCCCCAGCATTTT. Residues: CSVVAGGQPQHF. The chain is built from TRBV29-1 and TRBJ1-5; no firm D call. V gave up 4 bases and J gave up 6 bases, with 10 bases separating them. Germline CDR1 SQVTM, CDR2 ANQGSEA. This CDR3 region has 12 residues.

The rearrangement links TRBV6-5 to TRBJ2-7, with 9 bases that match TRBD1. Trimming at V came to 5 bases and at J to 2 bases, leaving 4 bases not matched to a gene. This CDR3 has 14 residues. CDR1 is MNHEY, CDR2 SVGAGI, per germline. The CDR3 spells CASSKQGATYEQYF. Here the CDR3 DNA reads TGTGCCAGCAGTAAACAGGGGGCTACCTACGAGCAGTACTTC.

The chain uses TRBV5-4 and TRBJ2-3; 10 bases map to TRBD2. The CDR3 is 17 amino acids. J lost 2 bases, V lost 1 base, and 7 bases had no gene match. The V gene's germline CDR1 is SGHNT and CDR2 YYREEE (reference sequence). The CDR3 DNA reads TGTGCCAGCAGCTTGAGAATAGCGGGAGGACCCACAGATACGCAGTATTTT. Protein sequence: CASSLRIAGGPTDTQYF.

The genes are TRBV2 and TRBJ2-3; 7 nucleotides align to TRBD2. J gave up 2 bases and V 8 bases, and 7 bases lay outside the gene matches. CDR3 size: 14 residues. Germline values: CDR1 SNHLY, CDR2 FYNNEI. CDR3 amino acids: CASGGDSPTDTQYF. The CDR3 nucleotides are TGTGCCAGCGGGGGGGACTCTCCCACAGATACGCAGTATTTT.

This clone has only one observation. The genes are TRBV19 and TRBJ2-3, with D perhaps matching TRBD2 (5 bases). The V end was cut by 4 bases, the J end by 9 bases, with 17 bases between. This CDR3 region has 14 residues. The germline CDR1 and CDR2 sequences are LNHDA and SQIVND (reference sequence). CDR3 nucleotide sequence: TGTGCCAGTAGTAGCCGCACTAGTTTACCCACGCAGTATTTT. This encodes CASSSRTSLPTQYF.

This chain links TRBV27 with TRBJ2-3, with TRBD2 matching over 10 bases. CDR3 size: 15 residues. CDR1 and CDR2 (germline): MNHEY, SMNVEV (reference sequence). J gave up 7 bases and V 5 bases, and 9 bases lay outside the gene matches. CDR3 nucleotides: TGTGCCAGCAGTCCAAGCGGGGGGGGTGGCAATACGCAGTATTTT. It encodes CASSPSGGGGNTQYF.

The rearrangement links TRBV5-1 to TRBJ1-2, with D maybe TRBD1 (6 bases). The CDR3 spans 14 residues. Per germline, CDR1 SGHRS and CDR2 YFSETQ. Deletions cut 3 bases from V and 9 bases from J, with 18 bases between. CDR3 DNA: TGCGCCAGCAGCTCACAGGATAAACAGGGTAGCTACACCTTC. This translates into CASSSQDKQGSYTF.

The chain links TRBV2 to TRBJ2-1; 9 nucleotides line up with TRBD1. After removal of 9 bases from V and 8 bases from J, the junction contained 11 bases not matched to a gene. Germline CDR1 SNHLY, CDR2 FYNNEI. CDR3 length: 14 amino acids. The DNA for the CDR3 is TGTGCCAGTAACCGGGACAGGGCTTTGGATGAGCAGTTCTTC. Translation: CASNRDRALDEQFF.